This T cell receptor (beta chain) was obtained from a study of blood T cell repertoires in COVID-19. Germline CDR1 SGHRS, CDR2 YFSETQ. The V and J ends lost 2 bases and 0 bases, in that order; junction bases with no gene match: 3. CDR3 size: 15 residues. Produced via immunoSEQ multiplex PCR; TCRdb's table is partial and in-frame only. This sample has approximately 240,000 clones, with 85% to 90% found just once. This sequence joins TRBV5-1 and TRBJ2-3; 7 nucleotides match TRBD1. Sequenced material: PBMCs or T cells enriched from blood (not recorded which). This sequence originates from a woman aged 18-29 years in a cohort exposed to, infected with or recovered from COVID-19 (not recorded which). CDR3: CASSFGTASTDTQYF. CDR3 bases: TGCGCCAGCAGCTTTGGGACAGCTAGCACAGATACGCAGTATTTT.